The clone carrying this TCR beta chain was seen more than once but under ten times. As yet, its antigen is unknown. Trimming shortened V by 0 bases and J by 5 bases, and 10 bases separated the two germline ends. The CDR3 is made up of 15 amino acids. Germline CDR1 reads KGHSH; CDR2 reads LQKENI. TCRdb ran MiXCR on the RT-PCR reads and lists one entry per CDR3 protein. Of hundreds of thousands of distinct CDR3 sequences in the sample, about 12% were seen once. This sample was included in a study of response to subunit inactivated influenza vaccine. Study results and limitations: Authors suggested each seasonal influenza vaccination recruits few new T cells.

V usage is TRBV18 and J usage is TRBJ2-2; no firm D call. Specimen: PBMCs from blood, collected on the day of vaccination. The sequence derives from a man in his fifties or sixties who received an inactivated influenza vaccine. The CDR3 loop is CASSPPMGWTGELFF. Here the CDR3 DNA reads TGTGCCAGCTCACCACCGATGGGGTGGACCGGGGAGCTGTTTTTT.